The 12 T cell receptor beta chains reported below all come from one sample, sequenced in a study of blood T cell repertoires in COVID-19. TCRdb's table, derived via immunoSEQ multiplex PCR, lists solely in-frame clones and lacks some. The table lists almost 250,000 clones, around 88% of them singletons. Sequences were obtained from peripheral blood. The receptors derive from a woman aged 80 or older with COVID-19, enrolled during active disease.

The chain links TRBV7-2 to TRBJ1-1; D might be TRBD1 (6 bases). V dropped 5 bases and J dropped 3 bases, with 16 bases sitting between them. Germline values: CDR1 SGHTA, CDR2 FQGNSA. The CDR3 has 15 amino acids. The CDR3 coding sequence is TGTGCCAGCAGCCAGGACGGGCAGGGGTACACTGAAGCTTTCTTT. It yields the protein CASSQDGQGYTEAFF.

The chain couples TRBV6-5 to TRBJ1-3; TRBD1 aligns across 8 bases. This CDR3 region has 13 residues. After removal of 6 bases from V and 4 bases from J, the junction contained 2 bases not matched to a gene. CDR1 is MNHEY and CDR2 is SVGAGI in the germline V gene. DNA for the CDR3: TGTGCCAGCAGCAGGGGGCGAGGAAACACCATATATTTT. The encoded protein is CASSRGRGNTIYF.

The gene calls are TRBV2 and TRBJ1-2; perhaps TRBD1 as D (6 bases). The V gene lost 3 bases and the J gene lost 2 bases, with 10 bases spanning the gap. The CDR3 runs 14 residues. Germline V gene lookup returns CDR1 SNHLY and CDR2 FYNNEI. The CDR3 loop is CASSDLQGNYGYTF. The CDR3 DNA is TGTGCCAGCAGTGATCTACAGGGAAACTATGGCTACACCTTC. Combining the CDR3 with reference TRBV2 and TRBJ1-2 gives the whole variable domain EPEVTQTPSHQVTQMGQEVILRCVPISNHLYFYWYRQILGQKVEFLVSFYNNEISEKSEIFDDQFSVERPDGSNFTLKIRSTKLEDSAMYFCASSDLQGNYGYTFGSGTRLTVV.

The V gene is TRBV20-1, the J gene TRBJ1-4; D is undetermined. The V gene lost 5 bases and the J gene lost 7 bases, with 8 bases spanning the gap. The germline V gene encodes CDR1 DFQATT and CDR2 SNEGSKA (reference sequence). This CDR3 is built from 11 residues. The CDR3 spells CSAGLSEKLFF. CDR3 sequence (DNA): TGCAGTGCTGGGCTTTCTGAAAAACTGTTTTTT.

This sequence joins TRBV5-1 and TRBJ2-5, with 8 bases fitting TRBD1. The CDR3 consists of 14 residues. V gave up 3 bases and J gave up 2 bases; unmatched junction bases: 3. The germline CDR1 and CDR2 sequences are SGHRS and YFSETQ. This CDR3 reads CASSYTGGQETQYF. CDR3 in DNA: TGCGCCAGCAGCTATACAGGGGGTCAAGAGACCCAGTACTTC.

CDR3 coding DNA: TGTGCCAGCCTCCGATCAACGAAGGACACTTATGGCTACACCTTC. Protein product: CASLRSTKDTYGYTF. The chain employs TRBV2 and TRBJ1-2; tentatively, D is TRBD1 (5 bases). The CDR3 runs 15 residues. The V gene's germline CDR1 is SNHLY and CDR2 FYNNEI. V shed 8 bases and J shed 5 bases, with 21 bases lying between them.

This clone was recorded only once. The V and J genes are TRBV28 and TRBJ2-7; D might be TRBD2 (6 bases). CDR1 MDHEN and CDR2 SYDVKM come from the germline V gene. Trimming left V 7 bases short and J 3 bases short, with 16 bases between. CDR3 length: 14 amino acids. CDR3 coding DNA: TGTGCCAGCATCTTGGCGGGGCGCGGCTACGAGCAGTACTTC. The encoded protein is CASILAGRGYEQYF.

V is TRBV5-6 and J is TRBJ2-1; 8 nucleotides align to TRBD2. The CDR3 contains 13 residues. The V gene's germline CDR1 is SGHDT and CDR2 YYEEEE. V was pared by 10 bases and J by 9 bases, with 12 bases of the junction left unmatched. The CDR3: CASKVRGEGEQFF. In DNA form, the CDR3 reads TGTGCCTCCAAGGTGCGGGGGGAAGGTGAGCAGTTCTTC.

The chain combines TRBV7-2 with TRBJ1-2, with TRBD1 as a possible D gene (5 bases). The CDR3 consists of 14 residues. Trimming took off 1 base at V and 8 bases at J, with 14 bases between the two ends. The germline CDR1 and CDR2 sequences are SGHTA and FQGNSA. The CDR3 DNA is TGTGCCAGCAGCTTAGACAGGACCAAAGGGGGCTACACCTTC. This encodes CASSLDRTKGGYTF.

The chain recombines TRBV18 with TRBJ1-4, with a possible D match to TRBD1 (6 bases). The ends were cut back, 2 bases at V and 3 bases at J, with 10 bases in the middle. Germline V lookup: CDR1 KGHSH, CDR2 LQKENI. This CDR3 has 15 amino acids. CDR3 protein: CASSPLGGPNEKLFF. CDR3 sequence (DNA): TGTGCCAGCTCACCATTGGGGGGGCCTAATGAAAAACTGTTTTTT.

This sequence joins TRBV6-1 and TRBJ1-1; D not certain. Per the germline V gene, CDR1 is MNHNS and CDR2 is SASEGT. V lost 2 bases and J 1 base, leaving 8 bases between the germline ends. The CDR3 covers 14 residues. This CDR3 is CASSEQGRNTEAFF. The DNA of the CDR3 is TGTGCCAGCAGTGAACAAGGGAGGAACACTGAAGCTTTCTTT.

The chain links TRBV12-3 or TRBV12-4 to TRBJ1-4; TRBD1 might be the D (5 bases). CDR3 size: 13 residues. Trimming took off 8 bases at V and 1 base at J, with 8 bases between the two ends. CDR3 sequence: CASGGGTNEKLFF. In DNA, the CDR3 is TGTGCCAGCGGGGGAGGAACTAATGAAAAACTGTTTTTT.